The 19 T cell receptor beta chains below all came from one sample that was sequenced in a study of shared clonotypes between healthy human individuals. The table came from immunoSEQ multiplex PCR; TCRdb's copy has only in-frame clones and leaves some out. The sample shows more than 2 million clones, approximately 94% of them seen only once. Sequenced sample: naive CD4+ T cells sorted from blood. The sample's subset: CD45RA+ positively selected. These receptors were collected from a man between 18 and 35 years old in good health.

This clone has just one count. The gene calls are TRBV20-1 and TRBJ2-7, with D possibly called TRBD1 or TRBD2 (5 bases each). This CDR3 comprises 11 residues. Germline V gives CDR1 DFQATT, CDR2 SNEGSKA (reference sequence). V lost 6 bases to trimming and J lost 5 bases, with 11 bases between them. The CDR3 sequence: CSARGTHEQYF. The CDR3 region has the DNA TGCAGTGCACGAGGGACCCACGAGCAGTACTTC.

The V gene is TRBV10-3, the J gene TRBJ2-1; TRBD2 might be the D (6 bases). This CDR3 region has 12 residues. V was trimmed by 1 base and J by 12 bases, leaving 10 bases between them. The germline V gene has CDR1 ENHRY and CDR2 SYGVKD. CDR3 in amino acids: CAISELGGPQFF. The DNA for the CDR3 is TGTGCCATCAGTGAGTTGGGGGGTCCGCAGTTCTTC.

The chain combines TRBV2 with TRBJ1-1; 8 nucleotides line up with TRBD1. CDR1 and CDR2 (germline): SNHLY, FYNNEI. The CDR3 is made up of 14 amino acids. Unmatched junction bases numbered 14, after V lost 7 bases and J lost 10 bases. Here the CDR3 reads CASKNGQGSGVAFF. The CDR3 DNA sequence: TGTGCCAGCAAGAACGGACAGGGTAGTGGAGTAGCTTTCTTT. Using reference TRBV2 and TRBJ1-1 for the parts outside the CDR3, the full variable domain is EPEVTQTPSHQVTQMGQEVILRCVPISNHLYFYWYRQILGQKVEFLVSFYNNEISEKSEIFDDQFSVERPDGSNFTLKIRSTKLEDSAMYFCASKNGQGSGVAFFGQGTRLTVV.

The chain joins TRBV6-1 to TRBJ2-7, with 7 bases identical to TRBD2. With V trimmed by 3 bases and J by 3 bases, 8 bases remained unmatched. The CDR3 is made up of 15 amino acids. Germline assignment: CDR1 MNHNS and CDR2 SASEGT. CDR3 sequence: CASSEWGGLDYEQYF. The CDR3 DNA follows: TGTGCCAGCAGTGAGTGGGGAGGGTTGGACTACGAGCAGTACTTC.

V gene TRBV29-1 combines with J gene TRBJ1-2; TRBD1 aligns across 7 bases. Germline V gives CDR1 SQVTM, CDR2 ANQGSEA. This CDR3 has 14 amino acids. V shed 3 bases, J shed 2 bases, and the junction held 6 bases outside the gene matches. CDR3 sequence reads: CSVDNRGKNYGYTF. The CDR3 DNA sequence: TGCAGCGTTGACAACAGGGGAAAAAACTATGGCTACACCTTC.

The chain joins TRBV5-8 to TRBJ2-1; D tentatively reads TRBD1 or TRBD2 (5 bases each). Germline V gene lookup returns CDR1 SGHTS and CDR2 YDEGEE. The CDR3 is 15 amino acids. V was trimmed by 6 bases and J by 0 bases, leaving 13 bases between them. DNA for the CDR3: TGTGCCAGCATTGGGGGTGCATTCTCCTACAATGAGCAGTTCTTC. This encodes CASIGGAFSYNEQFF.

The rearrangement links TRBV7-9 to TRBJ2-3; D is perhaps TRBD2 (5 bases). Germline V gives CDR1 SEHNR, CDR2 FQNEAQ (reference sequence). V lost 4 bases and J 4 bases, leaving 6 bases between the germline ends. CDR3 length: 12 amino acids. The CDR3 is CASSSGSDTQYF. The CDR3 DNA sequence: TGTGCCAGCAGCTCGGGATCAGATACGCAGTATTTT.

The rearrangement links TRBV7-8 to TRBJ1-3; D unresolved. The CDR3 runs 16 residues. The germline V and J ends were trimmed by 5 bases and 0 bases, with 14 bases remaining between them. CDR1 SGHVS and CDR2 FQNEAQ come from the germline V gene. The chain's CDR3 is CASSPRRPSSGNTIYF. CDR3 bases: TGTGCCAGCAGCCCACGAAGACCGAGCTCTGGAAACACCATATATTTT.

The rearrangement uses TRBV2 and TRBJ2-7, with D hard to call. V was shortened by 0 bases and J by 7 bases, with 19 bases between the two germline ends. Germline V CDR1 and CDR2: SNHLY, FYNNEI. This CDR3 has 16 residues. The CDR3 is CASSEARPIGTGEQYF. CDR3 nucleotides: TGTGCCAGCAGTGAAGCGCGGCCTATTGGCACTGGTGAGCAGTACTTC.

Concerning this clone itself: This specimen includes other DNA sequences encoding the same CDR3. The V call is TRBV4-1, the J call TRBJ1-5; tentative D call: TRBD1 (6 bases). Germline V gene data show CDR1 as MGHRA and CDR2 as YSYEKL. The ends were cut back, 0 bases at V and 0 bases at J, with 9 bases in the middle. This CDR3 region has 16 residues. CDR3 sequence: CASSQEGGASNQPQHF. The CDR3 bases are TGCGCCAGCAGCCAAGAGGGGGGGGCTAGCAATCAGCCCCAGCATTTT.

The rearrangement joins TRBV5-1 to TRBJ2-5, with D maybe TRBD1 (6 bases). The germline V gene has CDR1 SGHRS and CDR2 YFSETQ. There are 14 residues in the CDR3. V was clipped by 4 bases and J by 4 bases, with 14 bases between them. The CDR3 DNA reads as TGCGCCAGCAGCGAGACTACAGGGAGAGAGACCCAGTACTTC. Encoded protein: CASSETTGRETQYF.

The chain is built from TRBV19 and TRBJ2-1; D might be TRBD2 (5 bases). V dropped 3 bases and J dropped 0 bases, with 9 bases sitting between them. Germline loops: CDR1 LNHDA, CDR2 SQIVND (reference sequence). CDR3 size: 15 residues. The CDR3 DNA is TGTGCCAGTAGTATTTTAGCGCACTCCTACAATGAGCAGTTCTTC. This codes for CASSILAHSYNEQFF. The entire variable domain, with the rest obtained from reference TRBV19 and TRBJ2-1, is as follows: DGGITQSPKYLFRKEGQNVTLSCEQNLNHDAMYWYRQDPGQGLRLIYYSQIVNDFQKGDIAEGYSVSREKKESFPLTVTSAQKNPTAFYLCASSILAHSYNEQFFGPGTRLTVL.

V gene TRBV27 combines with J gene TRBJ2-7; tentative D call: TRBD2 (6 bases). CDR3 length equals 15 residues. Trimming pared 5 bases from V and 6 bases from J, leaving 20 bases between. Germline V gene sequence: CDR1 MNHEY, CDR2 SMNVEV (reference sequence). The CDR3, as DNA: TGTGCCAGCAGTGCCCCGTGGAGGGGTTCGGGCGAGCAGTACTTC. It translates to CASSAPWRGSGEQYF.

The chain employs TRBV29-1 and TRBJ2-7, with D perhaps matching TRBD1 or TRBD2 (5 bases each). This CDR3 comprises 13 residues. Trimming removed 5 bases at V and 5 bases at J, with 16 bases between. Germline CDR1 reads SQVTM; CDR2 reads ANQGSEA. This CDR3 is CSVILRGWDEQYF. The CDR3, as DNA: TGCAGCGTTATTTTGAGGGGATGGGACGAGCAGTACTTC.

This clone was counted ten times or more. Other DNA sequences in this specimen translate into the identical CDR3. The V gene is TRBV6-4, the J gene TRBJ2-3, with a possible D match to TRBD2 (7 bases). V dropped 2 bases and J dropped 4 bases, with 10 bases sitting between them. This CDR3 region has 14 residues. Germline values: CDR1 MRHNA, CDR2 SNTAGT. The CDR3 nucleotides are TGTGCCAGCAGTGACGGGGGGGCCCCAGATACGCAGTATTTT. The encoded protein is CASSDGGAPDTQYF.

V and J are TRBV12-2 and TRBJ1-2; the D segment call TRBD1 is taken from the table without a DNA check. TRBV12-2 counts as a pseudogene. This CDR3 has 13 residues. CDR3 DNA: TGTGCAAGTCGCCCGGACAGGGGCAATGGCTACACCTTC. Translation: CASRPDRGNGYTF.

The rearrangement uses TRBV29-1 and TRBJ1-1; D ambiguous. V gave up 7 bases and J gave up 1 base, with 13 bases separating them. The CDR3 runs to 13 residues. The germline V gene encodes CDR1 SQVTM and CDR2 ANQGSEA. As DNA, the CDR3 is TGCAGCGCCGAAAGGCAGCGGAACACTGAAGCTTTCTTT. The encoded protein is CSAERQRNTEAFF.

The V call is TRBV5-4, the J call TRBJ2-1, with 9 bases lining up with TRBD1. Germline CDR1 and CDR2: SGHNT and YYREEE (reference sequence). The CDR3 has 14 residues. J lost 7 bases, V lost 4 bases, and 6 bases had no gene match. The CDR3 sequence: CASSPRTGVNEQFF. For the CDR3, the DNA is TGTGCCAGCAGCCCGCGGACAGGGGTGAATGAGCAGTTCTTC.

The rearrangement uses TRBV30 and TRBJ1-2; D possibly corresponds to TRBD1 (5 bases). V was trimmed by 2 bases and J by 4 bases, leaving 11 bases between them. The CDR3 length is 13 residues. Germline V gives CDR1 GTSNPN, CDR2 SVGIG (reference sequence). CDR3 sequence: CAWSPGTVYGYTF. The CDR3 nucleotides read TGTGCCTGGAGTCCCGGGACGGTCTATGGCTACACCTTC.